This paragraph reports one TCR beta chain. Its antigen is not known. The data belong to a study of cytomegalovirus exposure and HLA in healthy donors. The overall study: Within the Caucasian-associated ancestry cluster were approximately 77% of the approximately 400 genotyped donors.

Germline CDR1 ENHRY, CDR2 SYGVKD. The V segment lost 11 bases and the J segment 5 bases; nucleotides outside the gene matches: 11. The CDR3 length is 13 residues. Study findings and constraints: A few chains tied to CMV proved CMV antigen-specific in vitro. Presence/absence analyses rested on an assumption that sequencing depth was roughly uniform across donors.

PCR primers comprised 60 Vbeta and 13 Jbeta primers. TCRdb keeps only in-frame clones here, not all; method: immunoSEQ multiplex PCR. The ten top clones account for roughly 0.89%, within a sample of around 75,000 clones. The sample comprised PBMCs. The rearrangement joins TRBV10-3 to TRBJ2-7; TRBD2 agrees at 8 bases. The TCR comes from a boy younger than 18 in good health and CMV-seronegative. Written as DNA, the CDR3 is TGTGCCTCTCGCCCCGGGACTAGTGACGAGCAGTACTTC. Amino acids: CASRPGTSDEQYF.